Shown below are 22 T cell receptor beta chains from a single sample sequenced in a study of OX40 agonist ivuxolimab in advanced cancers. Method: immunoSEQ multiplex PCR; TCRdb's copy keeps in-frame clones and lacks some. The data hold about 48,000 clones, with over 90% observed a single time. This specimen was CD4+ or CD8+ T cells sorted from blood, taken in a trial of the OX40 agonist ivuxolimab. Every receptor here comes from an adult with an advanced solid tumor such as melanoma, head and neck, liver or kidney cancer.

The chain recombines TRBV7-6 with TRBJ2-1, with a possible D match to TRBD1 (7 bases). Germline values: CDR1 SGHVS, CDR2 FNYEAQ. The CDR3 extends over 16 amino acids. Trimming removed 1 base at V and 4 bases at J, with 14 bases between. CDR3 residues: CASSLGRGRRYNEQFF. In DNA form, the CDR3 reads TGTGCCAGCAGCTTAGGGAGGGGGCGCCGTTACAATGAGCAGTTCTTC.

The V and J genes are TRBV6-1 and TRBJ2-7; TRBD2 aligns across 7 bases. The CDR3 sequence is 15 residues long. Germline V gene lookup returns CDR1 MNHNS and CDR2 SASEGT. Unmatched junction bases numbered 8, after V lost 6 bases and J lost 0 bases. Here the CDR3 DNA reads TGTGCCAGCAGCCAAGCAGCGGGGAGCTCCTACGAGCAGTACTTC. Translating gives CASSQAAGSSYEQYF.

V gene TRBV12-5 combines with J gene TRBJ1-5, with no clear D. V shed 2 bases and J shed 2 bases, with 13 bases lying between them. CDR1 and CDR2 from the germline V gene are LGHNT and FRNRAP. The CDR3 covers 16 residues. CDR3 sequence: CASGLSEIYGNQPQHF. The CDR3 DNA reads TGTGCTAGTGGTTTGTCCGAGATCTACGGCAATCAGCCCCAGCATTTT.

The gene calls are TRBV29-1 and TRBJ1-1, with no clear D. The V end lost 6 bases, the J end lost 0 bases, and 8 bases lay between the germline ends. Germline V gives CDR1 SQVTM, CDR2 ANQGSEA. The CDR3 consists of 12 residues. CDR3 bases: TGCAGCGTCCTGCATTTGAACACTGAAGCTTTCTTT. Translating it yields CSVLHLNTEAFF.

V is TRBV4-1 and J is TRBJ1-5; D ambiguous. Trimming removed 0 bases at V and 1 base at J, with 10 bases between. The CDR3 sequence is 16 residues long. CDR1 and CDR2 from the germline V gene are MGHRA and YSYEKL. The chain's CDR3 is CASSQEPSLSNQPQHF. The DNA of the CDR3 is TGCGCCAGCAGCCAAGAACCATCCCTAAGCAATCAGCCCCAGCATTTT.

The chain recombines TRBV15 with TRBJ1-1; no clear D gene. The V gene lost 3 bases and the J gene lost 0 bases, with 11 bases spanning the gap. The CDR3 loop spans 15 amino acids. Germline V gene data show CDR1 as LNHNV and CDR2 as YYDKDF (reference sequence). In DNA form, the CDR3 reads TGTGCCACCAGCAGTGAGGCCGAAGTGAACACTGAAGCTTTCTTT. Its protein is CATSSEAEVNTEAFF.

The chain is built from TRBV27 and TRBJ2-3; D tentatively reads TRBD1 or TRBD2 (5 bases each). V dropped 8 bases and J dropped 4 bases, with 13 bases sitting between them. CDR3 length: 13 residues. Germline lookup yields CDR1 MNHEY and CDR2 SMNVEV (reference sequence). The DNA for the CDR3 is TGTGCCAGCTTTGGGGGTATTCCAGATACGCAGTATTTT. This translates into CASFGGIPDTQYF.

The rearrangement links TRBV19 to TRBJ2-5; no firm D call. The CDR3 is 14 amino acids. Trimming left V 4 bases short and J 1 base short, with 10 bases between. Germline V gene data show CDR1 as LNHDA and CDR2 as SQIVND (reference sequence). The CDR3 here is CASSTRHIQETQYF. The CDR3 DNA follows: TGTGCCAGTAGTACCCGACATATCCAAGAGACCCAGTACTTC.

V usage is TRBV19 and J usage is TRBJ1-5; TRBD1 is a possible D gene (6 bases). Germline V gene lookup returns CDR1 LNHDA and CDR2 SQIVND (reference sequence). V lost 9 bases, J lost 0 bases, and 15 bases lay in between. This CDR3 comprises 15 residues. Here the CDR3 DNA reads TGTGCCAGCTCCCCCGGACAGCTTAGCAATCAGCCCCAGCATTTT. It encodes CASSPGQLSNQPQHF.

The V and J genes are TRBV15 and TRBJ1-4; D may be TRBD1 (6 bases). The germline V gene has CDR1 LNHNV and CDR2 YYDKDF (reference sequence). This CDR3 comprises 14 residues. V was clipped by 2 bases and J by 5 bases, with 9 bases between them. The CDR3 coding sequence is TGTGCCACCAGCAGAAGGGGGGAGAATGAAAAACTGTTTTTT. Translated, it gives CATSRRGENEKLFF. The whole variable domain, remainder taken from reference TRBV15 and TRBJ1-4, is DAMVIQNPRYQVTQFGKPVTLSCSQTLNHNVMYWYQQKSSQAPKLLFHYYDKDFNNEADTPDNFQSRRPNTSFCFLDIRSPGLGDTAMYLCATSRRGENEKLFFGSGTQLSVL.

This clone appeared a single time. This rearrangement joins TRBV4-1 to TRBJ2-3; no clear D. This CDR3 comprises 17 residues. Germline lookup yields CDR1 MGHRA and CDR2 YSYEKL. Trimming stripped 0 bases from V and 1 base from J, with 14 bases between. The CDR3 loop is CASSQDSPTRGTDTQYF. Here the CDR3 DNA reads TGCGCCAGCAGCCAAGATAGCCCAACCCGAGGCACAGATACGCAGTATTTT.

The chain uses TRBV9 and TRBJ1-4; the match to TRBD1 covers 7 bases. V shed 3 bases and J 8 bases; nucleotides not matched to a gene: 4. This CDR3 region has 13 residues. Germline CDR1 reads SGDLS; CDR2 reads YYNGEE. CDR3 in amino acids: CASSGDSGEKLFF. CDR3 nucleotides: TGTGCCAGCAGCGGGGACAGTGGCGAAAAACTGTTTTTT.

V usage is TRBV2 and J usage is TRBJ2-1, with 11 positions matching TRBD2. Germline assignment: CDR1 SNHLY and CDR2 FYNNEI. The CDR3 loop spans 12 amino acids. The ends lost 8 bases at V and 9 bases at J; junction bases unmatched: 3. CDR3 sequence reads: CASVTSGGEQFF. In DNA, the CDR3 is TGTGCCAGCGTCACTAGCGGGGGTGAGCAGTTCTTC.

This sequence joins TRBV6-5 and TRBJ2-2; D gene ambiguous. Germline V CDR1 and CDR2: MNHEY, SVGAGI. The CDR3 has 14 amino acids. Trimming took off 0 bases at V and 0 bases at J, with 2 bases between the two ends. In nucleotides, the CDR3 is TGTGCCAGCAGTTACTCTTCGAACACCGGGGAGCTGTTTTTT. Protein product: CASSYSSNTGELFF.

This chain uses TRBV29-1 with TRBJ1-2, with 7 bases aligning to TRBD1. V gave up 3 bases and J gave up 0 bases; unmatched junction bases: 4. From germline, CDR1 is SQVTM and CDR2 ANQGSEA. The CDR3 has 14 amino acids. The CDR3 protein is CSVDKDRTNYGYTF. CDR3 bases: TGCAGCGTTGACAAGGACAGGACTAACTATGGCTACACCTTC.

The chain has TRBV6-5 and TRBJ1-2, with 7 bases that match TRBD1. Germline CDR1 reads MNHEY; CDR2 reads SVGAGI. V lost 7 bases and J lost 8; bases outside the gene matches: 16. The CDR3 has 15 amino acids. In DNA, the CDR3 is TGTGCCAGCACCCCGGGGGCAGGGGGGGGAGGAGGCTACACCTTC. Residues: CASTPGAGGGGGYTF.

CDR3 DNA: TGCGCCAGCAGTGAGTTGGGTGGCGAGCAGTACGTC. Encoded protein: CASSELGGEQYV. The chain employs TRBV10-2 and TRBJ2-7; unclear D gene. Trimming left V 1 base short and J 6 bases short, with 7 bases between. Germline CDR1 reads WSHSY; CDR2 reads SAAADI. The CDR3 loop spans 12 amino acids.

V usage is TRBV27 and J usage is TRBJ2-1; D is perhaps TRBD1 (6 bases). Germline loops: CDR1 MNHEY, CDR2 SMNVEV (reference sequence). This CDR3 comprises 12 residues. The germline V and J ends were trimmed by 7 bases and 5 bases, with 9 bases remaining between them. CDR3 sequence reads: CASKGVHNEQFF. The CDR3 nucleotides are TGTGCCAGCAAGGGGGTACACAATGAGCAGTTCTTC.

V gene TRBV6-1 combines with J gene TRBJ1-5; tentatively, D is TRBD1 (5 bases). The CDR3 sequence is 15 residues long. V was pared by 5 bases and J by 0 bases, with 11 bases between. The germline V gene has CDR1 MNHNS and CDR2 SASEGT. The CDR3 bases are TGTGCCAGCAGTCCGCGACAGAGTAGCAATCAGCCCCAGCATTTT. This sequence encodes CASSPRQSSNQPQHF.

The chain employs TRBV4-1 and TRBJ1-5; TRBD1 might be the D (5 bases). V was shortened by 2 bases and J by 4 bases, with 6 bases between the two germline ends. Germline V CDR1 and CDR2: MGHRA, YSYEKL. The CDR3 spans 13 residues. In DNA form, the CDR3 reads TGCGCCAGCAGCCAACAGGGTAATCAGCCCCAGCATTTT. Its translation: CASSQQGNQPQHF.

V gene TRBV7-9 combines with J gene TRBJ2-7; 8 bases are a match to TRBD1. Germline-derived CDR1 and CDR2 are SEHNR and FQNEAQ (reference sequence). Trimming took 5 bases from V and 1 from J; bases not matched to a gene: 10. The CDR3 runs 16 residues. The CDR3, as DNA: TGTGCCAGCAGCCGTGGACAGGGCCATCTTTCCTACGAGCAGTACTTC. This sequence encodes CASSRGQGHLSYEQYF.

The rearrangement uses TRBV5-6 and TRBJ2-4; 8 bases are shared with TRBD1. The CDR3 runs to 14 residues. The germline V gene has CDR1 SGHDT and CDR2 YYEEEE. The J segment lost 3 bases and the V segment lost 3 bases, leaving 2 bases of the junction unmatched. The CDR3 DNA reads TGTGCCAGCAGCTCACAGGGGGGCAAAAACATTCAGTACTTC. This gives the protein CASSSQGGKNIQYF.